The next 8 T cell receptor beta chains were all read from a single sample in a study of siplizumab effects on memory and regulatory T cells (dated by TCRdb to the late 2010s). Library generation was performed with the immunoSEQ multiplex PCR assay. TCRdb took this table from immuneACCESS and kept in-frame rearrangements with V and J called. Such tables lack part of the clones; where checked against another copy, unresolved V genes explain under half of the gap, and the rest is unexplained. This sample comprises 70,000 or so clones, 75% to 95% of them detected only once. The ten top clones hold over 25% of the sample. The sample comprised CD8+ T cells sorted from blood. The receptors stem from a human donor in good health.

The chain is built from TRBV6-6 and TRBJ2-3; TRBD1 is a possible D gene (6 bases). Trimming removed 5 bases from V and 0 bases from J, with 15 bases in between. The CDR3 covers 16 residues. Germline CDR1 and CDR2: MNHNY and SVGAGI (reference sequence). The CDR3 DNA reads TGTGCCAGCAGTGTATTGTCTGGACAGAGCACAGATACGCAGTATTTT. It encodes CASSVLSGQSTDTQYF.

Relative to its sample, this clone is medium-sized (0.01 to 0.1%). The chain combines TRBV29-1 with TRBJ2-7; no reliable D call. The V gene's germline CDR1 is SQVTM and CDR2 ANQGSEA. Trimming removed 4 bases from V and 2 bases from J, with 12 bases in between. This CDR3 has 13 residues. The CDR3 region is CSVVRASTYEQYF. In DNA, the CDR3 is TGCAGCGTTGTCCGAGCCAGCACCTACGAGCAGTACTTC.

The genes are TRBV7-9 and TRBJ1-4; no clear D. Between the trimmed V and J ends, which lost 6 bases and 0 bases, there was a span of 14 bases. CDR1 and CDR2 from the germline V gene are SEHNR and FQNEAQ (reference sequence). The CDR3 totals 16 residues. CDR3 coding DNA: TGTGCCAGCAGTTCTTGGAGTTCAGCAACTAATGAAAAACTGTTTTTT. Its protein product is CASSSWSSATNEKLFF.

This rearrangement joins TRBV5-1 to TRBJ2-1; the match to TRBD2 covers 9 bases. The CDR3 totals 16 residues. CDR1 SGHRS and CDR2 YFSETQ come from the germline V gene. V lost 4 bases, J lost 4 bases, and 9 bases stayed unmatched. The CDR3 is CASSLPSGLAYNEQFF. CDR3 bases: TGCGCCAGCAGCCTCCCGTCCGGACTAGCGTACAATGAGCAGTTCTTC.

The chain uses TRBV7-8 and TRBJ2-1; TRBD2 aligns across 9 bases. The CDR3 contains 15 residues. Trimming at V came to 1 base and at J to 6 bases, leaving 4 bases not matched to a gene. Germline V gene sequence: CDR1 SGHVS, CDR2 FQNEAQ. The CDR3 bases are TGTGCCAGCAGCTTAGACGTACTAGCGGGCAATGAGCAGTTCTTC. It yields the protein CASSLDVLAGNEQFF.

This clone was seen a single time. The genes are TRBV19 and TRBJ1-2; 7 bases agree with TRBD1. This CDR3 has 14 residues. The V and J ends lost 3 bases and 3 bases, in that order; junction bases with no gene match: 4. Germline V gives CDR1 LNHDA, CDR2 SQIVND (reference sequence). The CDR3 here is CASSILGQHYGYTF. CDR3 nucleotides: TGTGCCAGTAGTATTCTGGGACAGCACTATGGCTACACCTTC.

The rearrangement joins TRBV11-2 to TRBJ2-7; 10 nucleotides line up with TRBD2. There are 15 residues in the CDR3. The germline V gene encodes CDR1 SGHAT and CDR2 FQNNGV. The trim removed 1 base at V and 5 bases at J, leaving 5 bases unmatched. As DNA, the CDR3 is TGTGCCAGCAGCTTAGGAACTAGCGGGAACGACGAGCAGTACTTC. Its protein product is CASSLGTSGNDEQYF.

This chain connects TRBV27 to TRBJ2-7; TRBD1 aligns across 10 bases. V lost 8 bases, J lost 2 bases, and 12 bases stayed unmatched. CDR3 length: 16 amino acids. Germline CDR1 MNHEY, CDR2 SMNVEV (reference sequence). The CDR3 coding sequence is TGTGCCAGCGGACGACTTGGGACAGGGGTCGCCTACGAGCAGTACTTC. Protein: CASGRLGTGVAYEQYF.